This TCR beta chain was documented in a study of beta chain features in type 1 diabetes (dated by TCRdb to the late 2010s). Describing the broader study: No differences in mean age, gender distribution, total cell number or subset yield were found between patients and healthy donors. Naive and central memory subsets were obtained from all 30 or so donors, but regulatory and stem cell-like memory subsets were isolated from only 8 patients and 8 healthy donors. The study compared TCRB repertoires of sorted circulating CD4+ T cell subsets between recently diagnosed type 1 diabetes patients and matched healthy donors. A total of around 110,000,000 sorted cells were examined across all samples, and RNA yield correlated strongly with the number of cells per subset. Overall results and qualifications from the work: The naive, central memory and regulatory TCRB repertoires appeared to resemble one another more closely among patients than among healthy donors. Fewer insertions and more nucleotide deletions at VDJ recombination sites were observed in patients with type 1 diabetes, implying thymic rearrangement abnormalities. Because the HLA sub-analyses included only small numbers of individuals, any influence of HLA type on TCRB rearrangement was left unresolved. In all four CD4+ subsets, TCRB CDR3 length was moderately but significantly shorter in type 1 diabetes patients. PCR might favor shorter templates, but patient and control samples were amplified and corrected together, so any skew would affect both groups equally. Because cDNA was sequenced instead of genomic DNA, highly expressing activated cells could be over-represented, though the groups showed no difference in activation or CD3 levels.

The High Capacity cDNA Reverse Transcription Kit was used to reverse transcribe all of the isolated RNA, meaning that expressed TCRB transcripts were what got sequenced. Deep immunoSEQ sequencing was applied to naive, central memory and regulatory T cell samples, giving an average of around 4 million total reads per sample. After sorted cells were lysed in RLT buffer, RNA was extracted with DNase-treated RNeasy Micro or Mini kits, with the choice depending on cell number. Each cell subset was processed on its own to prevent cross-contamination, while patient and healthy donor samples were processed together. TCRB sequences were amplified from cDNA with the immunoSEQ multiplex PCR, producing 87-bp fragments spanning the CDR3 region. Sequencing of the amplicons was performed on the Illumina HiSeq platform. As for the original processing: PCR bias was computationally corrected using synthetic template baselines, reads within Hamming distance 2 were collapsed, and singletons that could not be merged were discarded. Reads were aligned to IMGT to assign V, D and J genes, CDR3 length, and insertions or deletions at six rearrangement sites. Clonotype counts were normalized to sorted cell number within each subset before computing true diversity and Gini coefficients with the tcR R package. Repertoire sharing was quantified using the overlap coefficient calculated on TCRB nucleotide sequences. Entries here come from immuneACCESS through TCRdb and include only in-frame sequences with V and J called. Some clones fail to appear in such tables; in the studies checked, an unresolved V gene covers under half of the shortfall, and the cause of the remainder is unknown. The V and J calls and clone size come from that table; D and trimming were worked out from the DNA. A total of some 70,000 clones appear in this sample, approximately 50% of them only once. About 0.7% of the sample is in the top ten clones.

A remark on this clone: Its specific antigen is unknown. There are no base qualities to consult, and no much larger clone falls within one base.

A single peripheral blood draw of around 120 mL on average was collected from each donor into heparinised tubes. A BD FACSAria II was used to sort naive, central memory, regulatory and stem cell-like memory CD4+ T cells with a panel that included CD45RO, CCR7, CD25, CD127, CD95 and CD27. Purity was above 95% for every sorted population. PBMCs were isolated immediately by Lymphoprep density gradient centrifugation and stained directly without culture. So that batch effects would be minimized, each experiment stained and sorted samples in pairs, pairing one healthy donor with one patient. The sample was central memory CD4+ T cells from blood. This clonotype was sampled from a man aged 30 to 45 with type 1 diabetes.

The DNA is as follows: TGTGCCAGCAGCCAAGGGGCACAGGGGGCGGAGGAGACCCAGTACTTC. Its coded protein is CASSQGAQGAEETQYF. The chain employs TRBV4-2 and TRBJ2-5; 9 bases in between match TRBD1. The germline V gene encodes CDR1 LGHNA and CDR2 YNFKEQ. Trimming accounts for 1 base at V and 5 bases at J, while the number of junction bases matched to no gene is 8. There are 16 amino acids in the CDR3, from cysteine to phenylalanine inclusive. The read is trimmed to its CDR3 DNA, 48 bases read in frame from base 1.